Listed below are T cell receptor beta chains from one sample, sequenced in a study of response to subunit inactivated influenza vaccine. MiXCR, run by TCRdb on the RT-PCR reads, gives a single entry per CDR3 protein. This table has a few hundred thousand distinct CDR3 sequences, 12% to 15% appearing once. Specimen: PBMCs from blood, collected roughly 13 days after vaccination. The source of these receptors is a man aged 50 or older who received an inactivated influenza vaccine. The CDR3 runs from the conserved cysteine through the conserved F or W. The D gene is left open where the match is weak. Not every row has a clone size; where given, it reads once, few, many or a size class.

D gene,J gene,clone size,V gene,CDR3 DNA,CDR3 protein
TRBD1,TRBJ2-7,.,TRBV4-1,TGCGCCAGCAGCCAAGAGGGGACAGGGGGTTCCTACGAGCAGTACTTC,CASSQEGTGGSYEQYF
.,TRBJ1-1,.,TRBV6-2/TRBV6-3,TGTGCCAGCAGTTGGGTGCGCACTGAAGCTTTCTTT,CASSWVRTEAFF
TRBD1,TRBJ2-7,.,TRBV12-3/TRBV12-4,TGTGCCAGCAGTCCTTCGGACAGGGCCGCCTACGAGCAGTACTTC,CASSPSDRAAYEQYF
.,TRBJ2-7,.,TRBV6-2/TRBV6-3,TGTGCCAGCTCGTGGGGAGGATACGAGCAGTACTTC,CASSWGGYEQYF
TRBD1,TRBJ1-1,many,TRBV20-1,TGCAGTGCTAGGTCCGGGACAGGGAACACTGAAGCTTTCTTT,CSARSGTGNTEAFF
TRBD1,TRBJ2-6,few,TRBV29-1,TGCAGCGTTGAAGGGACAGGGCGAAGTGGGGCCAACGTCCTGACTTTC,CSVEGTGRSGANVLTF
.,TRBJ2-3,.,TRBV7-2,TGTGCCAGCAGCGTTCAGGGAGGAACGCTCACAGATACGCAGTATTTT,CASSVQGGTLTDTQYF
TRBD2,TRBJ2-1,.,TRBV2,TGTGCCAGCAGTGCCGGTAGCGGGAGCCATGAGCAGTTCTTC,CASSAGSGSHEQFF
.,TRBJ2-7,few,TRBV19,TGTGCCAGTCGCGATAAACAGGAAGCCTCCTACGAGCAGTACTTC,CASRDKQEASYEQYF
TRBD1,TRBJ2-7,.,TRBV28,TGTGCCAGCAGTCCATTAGACAGGGGCCCCTACGAGCAGTACTTC,CASSPLDRGPYEQYF
.,TRBJ2-5,.,TRBV7-9,TGTGCCAACGGACCCCAAGAGACCCAGTACTTC,CANGPQETQYF
TRBD1,TRBJ1-3,.,TRBV2,TGTGCCAGCAGTGAGGAAGGGGCGGGACAGACCTCTGGAAACACCATATATTTT,CASSEEGAGQTSGNTIYF
TRBD2,TRBJ2-4,many,TRBV7-2,TGTGCCAGCAGCACTTCAATAGCGGGAAGGAGAAACATTCAGTACTTC,CASSTSIAGRRNIQYF
.,TRBJ1-3,many,TRBV7-2,TGTGCCAGCAGCTCCCAGACCACTCCCGGAAACACCATATATTTT,CASSSQTTPGNTIYF
TRBD2,TRBJ2-3,few,TRBV5-1,TGCGCCAGCAGCCCCCGCCGGACTAGCGGGAGGTTCCCCACAGATACGCAGTATTTT,CASSPRRTSGRFPTDTQYF
TRBD2,TRBJ2-5,.,TRBV30,TGTGCCTGGAAGGTTAGCGGGAGTGGGTCCCAGTACTTC,CAWKVSGSGSQYF
TRBD1,TRBJ1-1,many,TRBV12-3/TRBV12-4,TGTGCCAGCAGTGGACAGGGGGCGAACACTGAAGCTTTCTTT,CASSGQGANTEAFF
.,TRBJ1-1,few,TRBV18,TGTGCCAGCTCACCGGGCAGGGAGGTAACTGAAGCTTTCTTT,CASSPGREVTEAFF
TRBD2,TRBJ2-3,.,TRBV30,TGTGCCTGGAGCTCCGGGACTAGTGGAGATACGCAGTATTTT,CAWSSGTSGDTQYF
TRBD1,TRBJ1-2,many,TRBV4-3,TGCGCCAGCAGCGCAGGGACAGGGGTAGGCTACACCTTC,CASSAGTGVGYTF
.,TRBJ2-7,.,TRBV5-1,TGCGCCAGCAGCTTCGAATATGAGCAGTACTTC,CASSFEYEQYF
TRBD1,TRBJ2-3,.,TRBV5-1,TGCGCCAGCAGCCAGGGACAGGTGAAGGATACGCAGTATTTT,CASSQGQVKDTQYF
TRBD1,TRBJ2-7,many,TRBV5-1,TGCGCCAGCAGCCAAGGGACAGTCCACTCCTACGAGCAGTACTTC,CASSQGTVHSYEQYF
.,TRBJ2-7,few,TRBV20-1,TGCAGTGCTAGAGTACTACCCTACGAGCAGTACTTC,CSARVLPYEQYF
.,TRBJ2-3,many,TRBV15,TGTGCCACCAGCAGAGAGTTCAGGGATCCAGATACGCAGTATTTT,CATSREFRDPDTQYF
.,TRBJ2-1,few,TRBV12-3/TRBV12-4,TGTGCCAGCAGTTCCCGCGGGGGCGGGTCCTACAATGAGCAGTTCTTC,CASSSRGGGSYNEQFF
TRBD1,TRBJ2-7,.,TRBV3-1,TGTGCCAGCAGCCCCCTGGGACAGGGGCGCTACGAGCAGTACTTC,CASSPLGQGRYEQYF
.,TRBJ1-1,.,TRBV4-3,TGCGCCAGCAGCCAGGGACATCGGAACACTGAAGCTTTCTTT,CASSQGHRNTEAFF
.,TRBJ2-7,.,TRBV6-2/TRBV6-3,TGTGCCAGCAGTTACGCTAGGACAGCAACTAACTACGAGCAGTACTTC,CASSYARTATNYEQYF
.,TRBJ2-7,many,TRBV6-5,TGTGCCAGCAGTTCCCCTTCGGGCCTGGGCGAGCAGTACTTC,CASSSPSGLGEQYF
.,TRBJ1-5,.,TRBV20-1,TGCAGTGCTAGAGATCCCGTTAGCAATCAGCCCCAGCATTTT,CSARDPVSNQPQHF
TRBD2,TRBJ2-3,.,TRBV27,TGTGCCAGCAACCGCGAGGGGGCTAGCGGGAGGGCAGATACGCAGTATTTT,CASNREGASGRADTQYF
.,TRBJ2-1,few,TRBV12-3/TRBV12-4,TGTGCCAGCAGGACGTGGGGGGGGGCTTCCTACAATGAGCAGTTCTTC,CASRTWGGASYNEQFF
TRBD2,TRBJ2-1,.,TRBV6-1,TGTGCCAGCAGCGCAAGCGGGGGGGCGTTGTGGTTCTTC,CASSASGGALWFF
TRBD1,TRBJ2-7,.,TRBV15,TGTGCCACCAGCAGCTTAGCCGCCGGGACAGTATACGAGCAGTACTTC,CATSSLAAGTVYEQYF
.,TRBJ2-1,.,TRBV6-1,TGTGCCAGCACCTCTCGGGCGGGACTCGGGCAGTTCTTC,CASTSRAGLGQFF